Listed here are 5 T cell receptor beta chains from one sample, sequenced in a study of spatial heterogeneity in lung cancer. TCRdb reprocessed the 5' RACE reads with MiXCR, giving one entry per CDR3 protein. The sample lists 110,000 or so distinct CDR3 sequences, less than 14% occurring once. Time point noted: blood at routine non-recurrence follow-up after resection. Source: PBMCs, taken at follow-up. These TCRs come from a female donor with early-stage non-small cell lung cancer.

This clonotype was detected only a few times. The genes are TRBV11-2 and TRBJ2-1, with D maybe TRBD1 (7 bases). V shed 5 bases and J shed 3 bases, with 17 bases lying between them. This CDR3 is built from 16 residues. Germline-derived CDR1 and CDR2 are SGHAT and FQNNGV. CDR3 DNA sequence: TGTGCCAGCAGCCCCCGATCAGGGGGAGGCTACAATGAGCAGTTCTTC. It codes for CASSPRSGGGYNEQFF.

The rearrangement joins TRBV7-2 to TRBJ2-5; 8 nucleotides agree with TRBD2. V was clipped by 5 bases and J by 6 bases; unmatched bases: 14. CDR3 length: 16 amino acids. Germline CDR1 is SGHTA and CDR2 is FQGNSA. The CDR3, as DNA: TGTGCCAGCAGCCCCCCGAGAAGCGGGAGCGGAAAGACCCAGTACTTC. This translates into CASSPPRSGSGKTQYF.

This clonotype was seen ten or more times. The rearrangement uses TRBV28 and TRBJ2-7; no clear D. This CDR3 has 12 amino acids. Trimming cost V 6 bases and J 4 bases, with 10 bases left between them. Per germline, CDR1 MDHEN and CDR2 SYDVKM. As DNA, the CDR3 is TGTGCCAGCAGCCCCCACGGTTACGAGCAGTACTTC. Amino acids: CASSPHGYEQYF.

V gene TRBV5-4 combines with J gene TRBJ1-2, with D perhaps TRBD1 (5 bases). V shed 2 bases and J shed 7 bases, with 12 bases lying between them. The CDR3 runs to 13 residues. CDR1 and CDR2 (germline): SGHNT, YYREEE (reference sequence). The CDR3 spells CASSFGDGLGYTF. In nucleotides, the CDR3 is TGTGCCAGCAGCTTTGGGGACGGTCTTGGCTACACCTTC.

V and J are TRBV28 and TRBJ2-7; D possibly uses TRBD1 or TRBD2 (5 bases each). Germline V lookup: CDR1 MDHEN, CDR2 SYDVKM. The V gene lost 3 bases and the J gene lost 3 bases, with 6 bases spanning the gap. The CDR3 loop spans 12 amino acids. The CDR3 region is CASSLGVYEQYF. The CDR3 DNA sequence: TGTGCCAGCAGTTTGGGGGTCTACGAGCAGTACTTC.